These 22 T cell receptor beta chains were all obtained from the same sample, sequenced in a study of blood T cell repertoires in COVID-19. Assay: immunoSEQ multiplex PCR; the TCRdb copy retains only in-frame clones and omits some. The sample has 250,000 or so clones; approximately 86% are singletons. The sample was peripheral blood. These TCRs come from a man aged 35 to 55 with active or convalescent COVID-19.

J is TRBJ2-2 and V is TRBV10-2, with D possibly being TRBD1 (5 bases). CDR3 length: 15 residues. V lost 4 bases to trimming and J lost 5 bases, with 14 bases between them. Germline V CDR1 and CDR2: WSHSY, SAAADI. This CDR3 reads CASSVDSWGTGELFF. DNA of the CDR3: TGCGCCAGCAGTGTTGACAGTTGGGGAACCGGGGAGCTGTTTTTT.

The gene calls are TRBV10-2 and TRBJ2-1; a possible D gene is TRBD2 (6 bases). This CDR3 region has 12 residues. Trimming removed 9 bases at V and 6 bases at J, with 12 bases between. From germline, CDR1 is WSHSY and CDR2 SAAADI. The CDR3 spells CASLTSTNEQFF. The CDR3 region has the DNA TGCGCCAGTTTGACTAGTACCAATGAGCAGTTCTTC.

V gene TRBV19 combines with J gene TRBJ1-5; D possibly corresponds to TRBD1 (5 bases). V lost 9 bases and J lost 2, with 11 bases in between. The CDR3 extends over 13 amino acids. CDR1 and CDR2 from the germline V gene are LNHDA and SQIVND (reference sequence). This chain's CDR3 is CASTWGGNQPQHF. The CDR3 region has the DNA TGTGCCAGCACTTGGGGGGGCAATCAGCCCCAGCATTTT. Combining the CDR3 with reference TRBV19 and TRBJ1-5 gives the whole variable domain DGGITQSPKYLFRKEGQNVTLSCEQNLNHDAMYWYRQDPGQGLRLIYYSQIVNDFQKGDIAEGYSVSREKKESFPLTVTSAQKNPTAFYLCASTWGGNQPQHFGDGTRLSIL.

This clone was observed once. The genes are TRBV6-5 and TRBJ1-6; 8 bases align to TRBD1. V dropped 5 bases and J dropped 10; count of bases not matched to a gene: 7. The CDR3 runs 14 residues. CDR1 is MNHEY and CDR2 is SVGAGI in the germline V gene. CDR3 in amino acids: CASSTDREESPLHF. The CDR3 DNA sequence: TGTGCCAGCAGTACGGACAGGGAAGAATCACCCCTCCACTTT.

The rearrangement joins TRBV14 to TRBJ2-3; TRBD2 matches at 9 bases. The CDR3 is 17 amino acids. Germline V gene data show CDR1 as SGHDN and CDR2 as FVKESK. V lost 2 bases, J lost 1 base, and 7 bases stayed unmatched. The CDR3, as DNA: TGTGCCAGCAGCCAAATTCTTCCTAGCGGGGGCACAGATACGCAGTATTTT. This gives the protein CASSQILPSGGTDTQYF.

This clone showed up just once. This chain connects TRBV2 to TRBJ2-1; 9 bases line up with TRBD1. The CDR3 length is 15 residues. V was clipped by 6 bases and J by 4 bases; unmatched bases: 7. In germline, CDR1 is SNHLY, CDR2 FYNNEI. The DNA for the CDR3 is TGTGCCAGCAGACCTGGGACAGGGCATTACAATGAGCAGTTCTTC. Protein sequence: CASRPGTGHYNEQFF.

V is TRBV4-1 and J is TRBJ1-3, with D possibly being TRBD1 (5 bases). Per germline, CDR1 MGHRA and CDR2 YSYEKL. The CDR3 totals 17 residues. V was shortened by 0 bases and J by 0 bases, with 12 bases between the two germline ends. The CDR3 spells CASSQDAQAFSGNTIYF. The DNA of the CDR3 is TGCGCCAGCAGCCAAGACGCACAGGCCTTCTCTGGAAACACCATATATTTT.

The chain combines TRBV28 with TRBJ1-2, with 7 bases lining up with TRBD1. The CDR3 is 13 residues long. Losses at the gene ends were 4 bases for V and 7 bases for J; bases not matched to a gene: 6. The germline V gene encodes CDR1 MDHEN and CDR2 SYDVKM. The CDR3, as DNA: TGTGCCAGCAGTTCCACAGGGGCATCTGGCTACACCTTC. Amino acid sequence: CASSSTGASGYTF.

The gene calls are TRBV19 and TRBJ2-7; 11 nucleotides match TRBD2. Germline assignment: CDR1 LNHDA and CDR2 SQIVND (reference sequence). V was pared by 3 bases and J by 6 bases, with 16 bases of the junction left unmatched. The CDR3 contains 18 residues. The chain's CDR3 is CASSIEQGASGRLFEQYF. CDR3 in DNA: TGTGCCAGTAGTATCGAGCAGGGGGCTAGCGGGAGGCTTTTCGAGCAGTACTTC.

The V gene is TRBV6-5, the J gene TRBJ2-2, with D possibly being TRBD2 (6 bases). Deletions cut 2 bases from V and 6 bases from J, with 16 bases between. Germline V gene sequence: CDR1 MNHEY, CDR2 SVGAGI. CDR3 length equals 16 residues. The DNA of the CDR3 is TGTGCCAGCAGTTACGTCGGGGGAGTCGGATCCGGGGAGCTGTTTTTT. It specifies CASSYVGGVGSGELFF.

The V call is TRBV5-1, the J call TRBJ2-3, with TRBD1 as a possible D gene (6 bases). Germline lookup yields CDR1 SGHRS and CDR2 YFSETQ. V lost 5 bases and J lost 2, with 12 bases in between. The length of the CDR3 is 14 residues. CDR3 in DNA: TGCGCCAGCAGTCCTGACAGGATCACAGATACGCAGTATTTT. Translating gives CASSPDRITDTQYF.

V gene TRBV4-2 combines with J gene TRBJ2-7; 7 nucleotides align to TRBD2. The CDR3 spans 17 residues. Germline lookup yields CDR1 LGHNA and CDR2 YNFKEQ. The J segment lost 5 bases and the V segment lost 0 bases, leaving 13 bases of the junction unmatched. CDR3 region: CASSQEGVRTSNHEQYF. CDR3 DNA: TGTGCCAGCAGCCAAGAAGGCGTCCGGACTAGTAACCACGAGCAGTACTTC.

The rearrangement joins TRBV11-2 to TRBJ1-4, with a weak D call TRBD1 (6 bases). Germline V lookup: CDR1 SGHAT, CDR2 FQNNGV. The CDR3 covers 14 residues. V was cut by 5 bases and J by 4 bases, with 11 bases left in between. The CDR3: CASSPDRVNEKLFF. The CDR3 coding sequence is TGTGCCAGCAGCCCGGACAGAGTTAATGAAAAACTGTTTTTT.

The chain uses TRBV19 and TRBJ1-2; D gene ambiguous. The V end was cut by 5 bases, the J end by 4 bases, with 14 bases between. The germline V gene has CDR1 LNHDA and CDR2 SQIVND (reference sequence). There are 14 residues in the CDR3. The CDR3 region has the DNA TGTGCCAGTAGTTATGAGGGCAGCTTCTATGGCTACACCTTC. This sequence encodes CASSYEGSFYGYTF.

This chain links TRBV6-2 or TRBV6-3 with TRBJ1-2; D perhaps matches TRBD1 (5 bases). This CDR3 spans 15 amino acids. V lost 3 bases to trimming and J lost 4 bases, with 15 bases between them. Germline V gene sequence: CDR1 MNHEY, CDR2 SVGEGT. The CDR3 loop is CASSYSARETYGYTF. CDR3 DNA sequence: TGTGCCAGCAGTTATTCCGCCAGGGAAACCTATGGCTACACCTTC.

The chain links TRBV6-2 or TRBV6-3 to TRBJ2-7; TRBD2 matches 9 bases. The CDR3 consists of 16 residues. Trimming at V came to 5 bases and at J to 1 base, leaving 9 bases not matched to a gene. Germline assignment: CDR1 MNHEY and CDR2 SVGEGT. The CDR3 nucleotides are TGTGCCAGCAGTCCCACCCCGACTAGCGGATCCTACGAGCAGTACTTC. Residues: CASSPTPTSGSYEQYF.

This clone was found once. The CDR3 sequence is CASRQGDTQYF. For the CDR3, the DNA is TGTGCCAGCAGACAGGGGGATACGCAGTATTTT. J is TRBJ2-3 and V is TRBV11-2; 7 bases align to TRBD1. V was clipped by 6 bases and J by 6 bases; unmatched bases: 0. CDR1 is SGHAT, CDR2 FQNNGV, per germline. The CDR3 length is 11 residues.

The J gene is TRBJ2-7, the V gene TRBV18; 9 bases map to TRBD1. CDR1 is KGHSH, CDR2 LQKENI, per germline. The CDR3 is made up of 19 amino acids. J was trimmed by 0 bases and V by 2 bases; bases with no gene match: 14. Here the CDR3 DNA reads TGTGCCAGCTCACCATCTCACTGGGGCGGGACAGGGATCTCCTACGAGCAGTACTTC. Translating it yields CASSPSHWGGTGISYEQYF.

The DNA for the CDR3 is TGCGCCAGCCATACAGGGGGCGTAGAGACCCAGTACTTC. This gives the protein CASHTGGVETQYF. The rearrangement uses TRBV5-1 and TRBJ2-5, with TRBD1 identical over 9 bases. CDR3 length: 13 amino acids. Germline loops: CDR1 SGHRS, CDR2 YFSETQ. The V gene end was trimmed by 7 bases and the J gene end by 4 bases; junction bases not matched to a gene: 5.

J is TRBJ2-1 and V is TRBV9, with 11 bases that match TRBD2. The ends lost 3 bases at V and 0 bases at J; junction bases unmatched: 8. Germline V CDR1 and CDR2: SGDLS, YYNGEE. The CDR3 loop spans 18 amino acids. In nucleotides, the CDR3 is TGTGCCAGCAGCGCTCATACTAGCGGGAGTGTCTCCTACAATGAGCAGTTCTTC. This translates into CASSAHTSGSVSYNEQFF.

J is TRBJ2-1 and V is TRBV12-5; 8 bases line up with TRBD2. V shed 5 bases and J 3 bases; nucleotides not matched to a gene: 3. The CDR3 is 14 amino acids. Looked up from germline, CDR1 is LGHNT and CDR2 is FRNRAP. CDR3 loop: CASGGGTSYNEQFF. In nucleotides, the CDR3 is TGTGCTAGTGGTGGCGGGACTAGCTACAATGAGCAGTTCTTC.

The chain combines TRBV24-1 with TRBJ1-5; D not resolved. CDR1 and CDR2 from the germline V gene are KGHDR and SFDVKD. This CDR3 has 15 residues. V was pared by 4 bases and J by 2 bases, with 11 bases between. The CDR3 DNA is TGTGCCACCAGTGAAGCCGGGAGGGGCAATCAGCCCCAGCATTTT. Its translation: CATSEAGRGNQPQHF.